The rows below give T cell receptor beta chains drawn from one sample of a study of vaccination and CD4 T cells after COVID-19. TCRdb used MiXCR to reprocess the PCR reads, holding one entry per CDR3 protein. The sample contains about 15,000 distinct CDR3 sequences, approximately 66% of which appear only once. Sequenced material: CD4+ T cells from blood, taken after SARS-CoV-2 vaccination. These receptors all come from a human donor who had recovered from COVID-19. The CDR3 runs from the conserved cysteine through the conserved F or W. A D gene is named only where the DNA matches it firmly. Part of the rows lack a size; the others show once, few, many or a class for expanded clones.

clone size	V gene	D gene	J gene	CDR3 DNA	CDR3 protein
-	TRBV20-1	-	TRBJ1-5	TGCAGTGCGCCCGGGGACGACGAGCCCCAGCATTTT	CSAPGDDEPQHF
once	TRBV27	-	TRBJ2-3	TGTGCCAGCAGTCCTCGGGGCTCTAGAATGGATACGCAGTATTTT	CASSPRGSRMDTQYF
once	TRBV19	-	TRBJ1-5	TGTGCCAGTAGCGCGGGGGGTTCGGTGGGGTCTCAGCCCCAGCATTTT	CASSAGGSVGSQPQHF
-	TRBV20-1	-	TRBJ2-3	TGCAGTGCTAGGCCCTACTCAGCAGATACGCAGTATTTT	CSARPYSADTQYF
-	TRBV10-3	TRBD1	TRBJ2-1	TGTGCCATCAGCGTGGGACAGAGAAATGAGCAGTTCTTC	CAISVGQRNEQFF
-	TRBV7-9	TRBD1	TRBJ2-5	TGTGCCAGCAGCCCGGGGACAGGCCAGGGGGAGACCCAGTACTTC	CASSPGTGQGETQYF
-	TRBV2	-	TRBJ1-5	TGTGCCAGCAGTGAATCTTTCTGGGTCCGGCGCGATCAGCCCCAGCATTTT	CASSESFWVRRDQPQHF
medium-sized	TRBV6-2/TRBV6-3	TRBD2	TRBJ2-1	TGTGCCAGCAGTAACTCCGGGACTAGAGGCGTGAATGAGCAGTTCTTC	CASSNSGTRGVNEQFF
-	TRBV27	TRBD2	TRBJ2-7	TGTGCCAGCCGCCTCGGGAGGACCTACGAGCAGTACTTC	CASRLGRTYEQYF
-	TRBV7-8	-	TRBJ2-1	TGTGCCAGCTATCAGGTTGCAGGGTGGGACAATGAGCAGTTCTTC	CASYQVAGWDNEQFF
-	TRBV4-1	-	TRBJ1-2	TGCGCCAGCAGCACTCGACCGAAGTATGGCTACACCTTC	CASSTRPKYGYTF
-	TRBV4-1	TRBD2	TRBJ2-2	TGCGCCAGCAGCCAGGGACTAGCGGGAAATGGGGAGCTGTTTTTT	CASSQGLAGNGELFF
-	TRBV20-1	TRBD2	TRBJ2-4	TGCAGTGCTATGGGGGGGAGATCCAAAAACATTCAGTACTTC	CSAMGGRSKNIQYF
few	TRBV30	-	TRBJ2-7	TGTGCCTGGAGTGTGGATAGCAGGTACTACGAGCAGTACTTC	CAWSVDSRYYEQYF
once	TRBV2	TRBD1	TRBJ1-5	TGTGCCAGCAAGAACAGGGGGGTGGATCAGCCCCAGCATTTT	CASKNRGVDQPQHF
-	TRBV6-5	TRBD1	TRBJ1-6	TGTGCCAACAGTTACTCGTTTAATTGGGGGGACAGGGGGCGATCACCCCTCCACTTT	CANSYSFNWGDRGRSPLHF
-	TRBV20-1	-	TRBJ1-6	TGCAGTGCTAGATCACCACATTCACCCCTCCACTTT	CSARSPHSPLHF
-	TRBV6-5	TRBD2	TRBJ2-3	TGTGCCAGCAGTTACTCGAAGGGACTAGGTGTAGATACGCAGTATTTT	CASSYSKGLGVDTQYF
few	TRBV7-9	-	TRBJ1-1	TGTGCCAGCAGCTCAGCACCCGGGAGTGGGGCTGAAGCTTTCTTT	CASSSAPGSGAEAFF
few	TRBV20-1	TRBD2	TRBJ2-7	TGCAGTGCTGGGAGCGGGAGCACCTACGAGCAGTACTTC	CSAGSGSTYEQYF
-	TRBV20-1	-	TRBJ2-5	TGCAGTGCTAGAGATTGGAGAGTTGAGACCCAGTACTTC	CSARDWRVETQYF
-	TRBV18	-	TRBJ1-5	TGTGCCAGCTCCCGCGGGCAGTTAGGCAATCAGCCCCAGCATTTT	CASSRGQLGNQPQHF
-	TRBV7-3	-	TRBJ2-5	TGTGCCAGCAGTTTGGGGGCGGAAGGCCTCCAAGAGACCCAGTACTTC	CASSLGAEGLQETQYF
few	TRBV6-5	TRBD2	TRBJ2-3	TGTGCCAGCAGTTACTCCTCCGGACTAGCGGGGGGCACAGATACGCAGTATTTT	CASSYSSGLAGGTDTQYF
-	TRBV20-1	-	TRBJ1-1	TGCAGTGCTAGAGCTGACAGGAACACTGAAGCTTTCTTT	CSARADRNTEAFF
-	TRBV2	TRBD1	TRBJ1-2	TGTGCCAGCAGTCCCCTCAGGGGGCGAGGCTATGGCTACACCTTC	CASSPLRGRGYGYTF
few	TRBV15	-	TRBJ2-1	TGTGCCACCAGCTTGGAGCTTCGGCTTAATGAGCAGTTCTTC	CATSLELRLNEQFF
few	TRBV7-2	-	TRBJ2-2	TGTGCCAGCAGCTCTCAAGAGAACACCGGGGAGCTGTTTTTT	CASSSQENTGELFF
-	TRBV19	-	TRBJ2-2	TGTGCCAGTAGTCACACCTTGTATCGGATCGACACCGGGGAGCTGTTTTTT	CASSHTLYRIDTGELFF
-	TRBV28	TRBD1	TRBJ2-1	TGTGCCAGCAGGGGAACAGGGGGCGGTTACAATGAGCAGTTCTTC	CASRGTGGGYNEQFF
-	TRBV20-1	TRBD2	TRBJ2-5	TGCAGTGCTAGAGATCGAACTAGCGGGAAAGAGACCCAGTACTTC	CSARDRTSGKETQYF
-	TRBV6-5	-	TRBJ1-3	TGTGCCAGCAGTTATAGGGCAGGACGAGGGAACACCATATATTTT	CASSYRAGRGNTIYF
-	TRBV7-2	-	TRBJ1-5	TGTGCCAGCAGTCCCGGGAGCAGCAATCAGCCCCAGCATTTT	CASSPGSSNQPQHF
-	TRBV12-3/TRBV12-4	TRBD1	TRBJ2-1	TGTGCCAGCAGTTTAGCGCAGGGGGCCTACAATGAGCAGTTCTTC	CASSLAQGAYNEQFF
-	TRBV7-3	-	TRBJ2-2	TGTGCCAGCAGCTCCCAAGGGTACACCGGGGAGCTGTTTTTT	CASSSQGYTGELFF
-	TRBV2	TRBD1	TRBJ1-6	TGTGCCAGCAGGGGACAGTATAATTCACCCCTCCACTTT	CASRGQYNSPLHF
-	TRBV19	-	TRBJ2-5	TGTGCCAGTAGTATGGGGGAAGAGACCCAGTACTTC	CASSMGEETQYF
-	TRBV7-8	TRBD1	TRBJ1-1	TGTGCCAGCAGCTTAGTCCGGGACAGGGGTTCTCGGGCTTTCTTT	CASSLVRDRGSRAFF
few	TRBV7-6	-	TRBJ1-5	TGTGCCAGCAGCCGGGGGGGCAGGTGGTATCAGCCCCAGCATTTT	CASSRGGRWYQPQHF
-	TRBV20-1	-	TRBJ2-5	TGCAGTGCTCCATTCGTGGAGACCCAGTACTTC	CSAPFVETQYF
-	TRBV2	TRBD2	TRBJ2-5	TGTGCCAGCAGTCGGACTAGCGGGAGTGGGACCCAGTACTTC	CASSRTSGSGTQYF
few	TRBV7-9	TRBD1	TRBJ2-2	TGTGCCAGCAGACTCGACAGGGCGGGTGGCGGGGAGCTGTTTTTT	CASRLDRAGGGELFF
-	TRBV20-1	TRBD2	TRBJ2-3	TGCAGTGCTAGAGACGGTAGCGGGAGCTTCGATACGCAGTATTTT	CSARDGSGSFDTQYF
-	TRBV6-1	-	TRBJ1-1	TGTGCCAGCACCCCTGGGGAGTACGGGGCGCCGAGGGCTTTCTTT	CASTPGEYGAPRAFF
few	TRBV20-1	TRBD2	TRBJ2-1	TGCAGTGCTAGAGATCCTAGCGGGAATGGGAATGAGCAGTTCTTC	CSARDPSGNGNEQFF
few	TRBV12-3/TRBV12-4	-	TRBJ2-2	TGTGCCAGCCGTATGTGGGGATCCGGGGAGCTGTTTTTT	CASRMWGSGELFF
-	TRBV25-1	TRBD2	TRBJ2-3	TGTGCCAGCAGCGACAAGCCCGGACTAGCGGGAGCGGCCGCAGATACGCAGTATTTT	CASSDKPGLAGAAADTQYF
-	TRBV24-1	-	TRBJ2-3	TGTGCCACCAGTGATCCTCGCTTAGGTACGCAGTATTTT	CATSDPRLGTQYF
-	TRBV6-5	-	TRBJ1-6	TGTGCCAGCAGTTATTTTTCGGGTAGGACCGACTCACCCCTCCACTTT	CASSYFSGRTDSPLHF